The 5 T cell receptor beta chains in this list originate from one sample, sequenced in a study of T cell repertoires in cytomegalovirus infection. Each CDR3 protein gets one entry after TCRdb re-called the reads with MiXCR. This table has under 850,000 distinct CDR3 sequences, about 40% appearing once. The sample taken for sequencing was PBMCs. The source of these receptors is a human donor in good health (CMV status not recorded). Some clones in this sample may be carry-over from other donors' samples.

The gene calls are TRBV7-9 and TRBJ1-1; no clear D gene. This CDR3 comprises 15 residues. Germline loops: CDR1 SEHNR, CDR2 FQNEAQ (reference sequence). The V and J ends lost 5 bases and 5 bases respectively, with 18 bases between them. CDR3 region: CASSPQLGSRTEAFF. CDR3 nucleotides: TGTGCCAGCAGCCCCCAGCTGGGCAGCCGAACTGAAGCTTTCTTT.

V and J are TRBV5-1 and TRBJ2-5; D call uncertain. The CDR3 is 13 amino acids. V lost 1 base, J lost 5 bases, and 9 bases lay in between. Looked up from germline, CDR1 is SGHRS and CDR2 is YFSETQ. CDR3 sequence: CASSLSLVETQYF. The CDR3 DNA is TGCGCCAGCAGCTTGTCTTTGGTTGAGACCCAGTACTTC.

The chain links TRBV24-1 to TRBJ2-3, with D unresolved. Trimming took 9 bases from V and 1 from J, leaving 16 bases between them. Germline CDR1 is KGHDR and CDR2 is SFDVKD. The CDR3 sequence is 15 residues long. CDR3 sequence: CATAIGATGTDTQYF. The CDR3 DNA is TGTGCCACCGCCATCGGAGCGACTGGCACAGATACGCAGTATTTT.

This clonotype was observed many times. V is TRBV19 and J is TRBJ2-7, with 8 bases aligning to TRBD1. The CDR3 has 13 residues. The V segment lost 8 bases and the J segment 2 bases; nucleotides outside the gene matches: 5. Germline V gene sequence: CDR1 LNHDA, CDR2 SQIVND (reference sequence). CDR3 region: CASSRQGPYEQYF. In DNA form, the CDR3 reads TGTGCCAGTTCGAGACAGGGGCCCTACGAGCAGTACTTC.

This clonotype has only a few counts. This rearrangement joins TRBV5-5 to TRBJ1-2; tentative D call: TRBD1 (6 bases). Germline CDR1 SGHKS, CDR2 YYEKEE (reference sequence). V dropped 3 bases and J dropped 1 base, with 13 bases sitting between them. The CDR3 sequence is 15 residues long. CDR3 coding DNA: TGTGCCAGCAGCTCCCAACAGGGAAGTAACTATGGCTACACCTTC. The encoded protein is CASSSQQGSNYGYTF.